This T cell receptor (beta chain) came from a study of cytomegalovirus exposure and HLA in healthy donors. General observations from the study: Specificity of a few CMV-associated chains for CMV antigens was verified in vitro. Cytomegalovirus-associated TCR beta chains were listed, numbering some 180. Some highly shared sequence variants likely arose as a pipeline artifact. Indistinguishability led to the exclusion of some V segments, TRBV6-2 and TRBV6-3 included.

On this clone itself: Its antigen remains unknown.

The CDR3 covers 15 residues. Germline CDR1 MGHRA, CDR2 YSYEKL. The V and J ends lost 1 base and 2 bases, in that order; junction bases with no gene match: 2. The PCR contained 60 Vbeta and 13 Jbeta primers. Here immunoSEQ multiplex PCR was the method, and the copy in TCRdb shows in-frame clones only, minus some. The table includes about 160,000 clones, more than 75% detected once. This TCR derives from a human donor in good health. Sequencing was done on a sample of PBMCs. The J gene is TRBJ2-1, the V gene TRBV4-1; 7 bases line up with TRBD2. Written as DNA, the CDR3 is TGCGCCAGCAGCCAAGGCGGGGGAGCCTACAATGAGCAGTTCTTC. Amino acid sequence: CASSQGGGAYNEQFF.